Shown below are 8 T cell receptor beta chains from a single sample sequenced in a study of identifying expanded T cells in peripheral blood. Clones were read by immunoSEQ multiplex PCR, and TCRdb kept only the in-frame ones, dropping some. The sample carries about 100,000 clones, around 89% recorded once. Material for sequencing was blood. These receptors came from a person aged 18 to 75 in good health.

The chain is built from TRBV4-2 and TRBJ1-3; no reliable D call. The CDR3 has 16 amino acids. Germline assignment: CDR1 LGHNA and CDR2 YNFKEQ. The V end lost 4 bases, the J end lost 0 bases, and 13 bases lay between the germline ends. The CDR3 protein is CASSPGPDGSGNTIYF. The DNA of the CDR3 is TGTGCCAGCAGCCCGGGCCCGGACGGCTCTGGAAACACCATATATTTT.

For this clone: The sample contains more than one DNA sequence encoding this CDR3. The genes are TRBV19 and TRBJ2-5; the D is unclear. Trimming left V 1 base short and J 2 bases short, with 5 bases between. The CDR3 totals 13 residues. Germline CDR1 LNHDA, CDR2 SQIVND (reference sequence). CDR3 DNA sequence: TGTGCCAGTAGTATAGGTCCTCAAGAGACCCAGTACTTC. It specifies CASSIGPQETQYF.

This rearrangement joins TRBV7-2 to TRBJ1-3, with D unclear. The germline CDR1 and CDR2 sequences are SGHTA and FQGNSA. This CDR3 comprises 14 residues. V lost 4 bases, J lost 2 bases, and 9 bases lay in between. CDR3 nucleotides: TGTGCCAGCAGCTCAAGTCGGGCTGGAAACACCATATATTTT. Residues: CASSSSRAGNTIYF.

J is TRBJ2-3 and V is TRBV29-1; TRBD2 matches at 8 bases. Losses at the gene ends were 8 bases for V and 6 bases for J; bases not matched to a gene: 7. This CDR3 comprises 12 residues. Germline CDR1 reads SQVTM; CDR2 reads ANQGSEA. The CDR3 bases are TGCAGCATTGCGGGGGGCCGTGATACGCAGTATTTT. Its translation is CSIAGGRDTQYF.

In this sample, this clone turned up a few times. The chain carries TRBV29-1 and TRBJ2-1; no reliable D call. V was clipped by 4 bases and J by 0 bases, with 13 bases between them. Germline V gene lookup returns CDR1 SQVTM and CDR2 ANQGSEA. This CDR3 has 15 residues. CDR3 amino acids: CSVVLEYSSYNEQFF. The CDR3 coding sequence is TGCAGCGTTGTATTAGAGTACAGCTCCTACAATGAGCAGTTCTTC.

The chain combines TRBV5-5 with TRBJ2-1, with unresolved D. Germline V gene sequence: CDR1 SGHKS, CDR2 YYEKEE (reference sequence). V lost 3 bases and J 7 bases, leaving 11 bases between the germline ends. The length of the CDR3 is 13 residues. As DNA, the CDR3 is TGTGCCAGCAGCTCTCCCTACATTAATGAGCAGTTCTTC. Its protein is CASSSPYINEQFF.

The chain has TRBV2 and TRBJ2-2; unclear D gene. Germline-derived CDR1 and CDR2 are SNHLY and FYNNEI. This CDR3 contains 11 residues. Trimming stripped 2 bases from V and 6 bases from J, with 1 base between. The chain's CDR3 is CASSEPGELFF. The DNA for the CDR3 is TGTGCCAGCAGTGAACCCGGGGAGCTGTTTTTT.

DNA of the CDR3: TGTGCCAGCAGTCAACTAGCGGGGGAAGTCAATGAGCAGTTCTTC. This translates into CASSQLAGEVNEQFF. This chain connects TRBV6-4 to TRBJ2-1, with 11 bases identical to TRBD2. There are 15 residues in the CDR3. The J segment lost 6 bases and the V segment lost 5 bases, leaving 6 bases of the junction unmatched. CDR1 and CDR2 from the germline V gene are MRHNA and SNTAGT.